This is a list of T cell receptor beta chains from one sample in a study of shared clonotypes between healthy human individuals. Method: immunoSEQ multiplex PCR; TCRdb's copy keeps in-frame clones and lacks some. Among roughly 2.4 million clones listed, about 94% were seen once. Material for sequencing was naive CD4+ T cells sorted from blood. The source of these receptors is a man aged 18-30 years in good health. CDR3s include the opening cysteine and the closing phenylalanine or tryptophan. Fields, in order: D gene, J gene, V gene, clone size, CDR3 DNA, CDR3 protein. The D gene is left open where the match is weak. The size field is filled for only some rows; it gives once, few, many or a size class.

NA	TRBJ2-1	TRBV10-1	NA	TGCGCCAGCAGTGATCGGAGCTCCTACAATGAGCAGTTCTTC	CASSDRSSYNEQFF
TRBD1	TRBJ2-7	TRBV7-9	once	TGTGCCAGCAGCCCGCGACAGGGTACCTACGAGCAGTACTTC	CASSPRQGTYEQYF
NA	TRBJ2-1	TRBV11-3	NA	TGTGCCAGCAGCTTCACCCCGGGACTGGGTAACAATGAGCAGTTCTTC	CASSFTPGLGNNEQFF
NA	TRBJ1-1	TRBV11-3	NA	TGTGCCAGCAGCTTAGATCATCAGCGGGAAGCTTTCTTT	CASSLDHQREAFF
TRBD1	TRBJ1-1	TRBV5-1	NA	TGCGCCAGCACCGTGGGACAGGGAGGCACTGAAGCTTTCTTT	CASTVGQGGTEAFF
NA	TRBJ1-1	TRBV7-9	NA	TGTGCCAGCAGCTTAGTAGGCACCACTGAAGCTTTCTTT	CASSLVGTTEAFF
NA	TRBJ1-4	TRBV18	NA	TGTGCCAGCTCACCACCGGACGGTTTTCCCAGTGCAACTAATGAAAAACTGTTTTTT	CASSPPDGFPSATNEKLFF
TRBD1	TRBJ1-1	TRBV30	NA	TGTGCCTGGGGGGACAGCCACATGAACACTGAAGCTTTCTTT	CAWGDSHMNTEAFF
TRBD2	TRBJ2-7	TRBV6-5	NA	TGTGCCAGCAGTTACTCAGAGTCTAGCGGGAGTCGTCAGTACTTC	CASSYSESSGSRQYF
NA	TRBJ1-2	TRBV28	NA	TGTGCCAGCAGCCCGGGACATCCCAACTATGGCTACACCTTC	CASSPGHPNYGYTF
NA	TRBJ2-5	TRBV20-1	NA	TGCAGTGCTCTAAAGGGGGAGACCCAGTACTTC	CSALKGETQYF
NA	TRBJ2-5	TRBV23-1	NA	TGCGCCAGCAGTCAATCTTTTGAGGCTGGGCCGCGCCAAGAGACCCAGTACTTC	CASSQSFEAGPRQETQYF
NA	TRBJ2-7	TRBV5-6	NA	TGTGCCAGCAGCTTAGACAGCCAGCAGTACTTC	CASSLDSQQYF
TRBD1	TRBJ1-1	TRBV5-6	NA	TGTGCCAGCAGCCCCCGGCCAGGGGGTCACACTGAAGCTTTCTTT	CASSPRPGGHTEAFF
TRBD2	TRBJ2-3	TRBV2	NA	TGTGCCAGCAGTACTAGCGGGGGGAGCACAGATACGCAGTATTTT	CASSTSGGSTDTQYF
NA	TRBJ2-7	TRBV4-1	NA	TGCGCCAGCAGCCAAGTCCCACAGGAGCCGTCCTACGAGCAGTACTTC	CASSQVPQEPSYEQYF
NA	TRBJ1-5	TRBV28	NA	TGTGCCAGCAGTCCGCCCGGGGGGCTCGGTCAGCCCCAGCATTTT	CASSPPGGLGQPQHF
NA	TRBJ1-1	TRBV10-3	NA	TGTGCCATCAGTGAAGGTTCCAACACTGAAGCTTTCTTT	CAISEGSNTEAFF
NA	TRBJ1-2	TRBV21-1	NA	TGTGCCAGCAGCATTTGGCGGTTTAGGCGCGGCTACACCTTC	CASSIWRFRRGYTF
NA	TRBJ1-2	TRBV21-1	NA	TGTGCCATCTCAAGGATGGACAGGCGATTGTACACCTTC	CAISRMDRRLYTF
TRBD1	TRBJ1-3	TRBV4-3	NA	TGCGCCAGCAGCCAAGATTACAGGGGGCCCTCAACTGGAAACACCATATATTTT	CASSQDYRGPSTGNTIYF
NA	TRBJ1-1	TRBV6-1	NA	TGTGCCAGCAGTGAGAGGGGGAACACTGAAGCTTTCTTT	CASSERGNTEAFF
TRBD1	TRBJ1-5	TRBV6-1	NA	TGTGCCAGCAGTGAATATGTAATCGCGGGACAGGGCCTATACTCAAGCAATCAGCCCCAGCATTTT	CASSEYVIAGQGLYSSNQPQHF
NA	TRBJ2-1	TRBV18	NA	TGTGCCAGCTCACCGATGGACAAAGTAGGGCAGTTCTTC	CASSPMDKVGQFF
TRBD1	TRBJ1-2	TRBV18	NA	TGTGCCAGCTCAAGGGACAGGAGCGGGAGTTCTGGCTACACCTTC	CASSRDRSGSSGYTF
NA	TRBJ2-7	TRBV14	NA	TGTGCCAGCAGCCAAGACCGTGTAGGGCAGTACTTC	CASSQDRVGQYF
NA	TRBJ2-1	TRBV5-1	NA	TGCGCCAGCACTTGGCGAGGACCTCCCGATGAGCAGTTCTTC	CASTWRGPPDEQFF
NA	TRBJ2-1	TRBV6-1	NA	TGTGCCAGCAACGCGGGGCCCTCCTACAATGAGCAGTTCTTC	CASNAGPSYNEQFF
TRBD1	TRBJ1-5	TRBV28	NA	TGTGCCAGCAGTTTAATCAGGGGGAGCAATCAGCCCCAGCATTTT	CASSLIRGSNQPQHF
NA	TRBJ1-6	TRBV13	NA	TGTGCCAGCAGCTCCCGACAGCGGTTCTCACCCCTCCACTTT	CASSSRQRFSPLHF
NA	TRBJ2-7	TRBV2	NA	TGTGCCAGCACCGTGGGGGCCTTGGTCCACGAGCAGTACTTC	CASTVGALVHEQYF
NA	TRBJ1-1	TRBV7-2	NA	TGTGCCAGCAGCTTAGCGGACGTAGGGGGAATGAACACTGAAGCTTTCTTT	CASSLADVGGMNTEAFF
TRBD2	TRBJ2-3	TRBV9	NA	TGTGCCAGCAGCGAAAATAGCGGGAGAGAGGCAGATACGCAGTATTTT	CASSENSGREADTQYF
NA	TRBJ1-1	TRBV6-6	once	TGTGCCAGCAGTCATGGACAGAAAGCTTCCACTGAAGCTTTCTTT	CASSHGQKASTEAFF
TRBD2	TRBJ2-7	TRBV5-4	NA	TGTGCCAGCAGCTTGGAGGCTAGCGGCTCCTACGAGCAGTACTTC	CASSLEASGSYEQYF
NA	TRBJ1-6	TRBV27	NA	TGTGCCAGCAGTTTATACGCGCCGATTGGAAGGTCCTATAATTCACCCCTCCACTTT	CASSLYAPIGRSYNSPLHF
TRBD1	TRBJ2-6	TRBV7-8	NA	TGTGCCAGCACTCAGGGGGCGCCCGGGGCCAACGTCCTGACTTTC	CASTQGAPGANVLTF
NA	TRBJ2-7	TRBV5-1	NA	TGCGCCAGCAGCTTGGCACCTGGGCTAGTCTACGAGCAGTACTTC	CASSLAPGLVYEQYF
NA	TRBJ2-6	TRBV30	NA	TGTGCCTGGAGCGGTGGGGCCAACGTCCTGACTTTC	CAWSGGANVLTF